This TCR beta chain was sequenced during a study of identical twins. Study-level results: Low generation probability was overrepresented in out-of-frame alpha sequences shared by twins. Fewer insertions marked abundant cord blood beta clonotypes; young adult naive trended weakly, memory not at all.

This clonotype occurred many times. Its antigen is unidentified. TCRdb independently ran MiXCR on the 5' RACE reads; one entry per CDR3 protein. The sample has some 300,000 distinct CDR3 sequences, 12% seen once. The CDR3 contains 14 residues. V shed 5 bases and J 4 bases; nucleotides not matched to a gene: 7. Every donor was a healthy Caucasian. This sample was also put to use in a study of yellow fever vaccine responses in identical twins.

J is TRBJ1-1 and V is TRBV12-3 or TRBV12-4; TRBD1 matches 7 bases. The clonotype comes from a woman aged 18 to 35 in good health. The sequenced sample consisted of CD8+ T cells sorted from blood. Written as DNA, the CDR3 is TGTGCCAGCAGTCCAACAGGGGACCTCACTGAAGCTTTCTTT. The encoded protein is CASSPTGDLTEAFF.